The clone carrying this TCR beta chain has ten or more counts. From the RACE reads, TCRdb called clonotypes with MiXCR, one entry per CDR3 protein. The sample shows around 70,000 distinct CDR3 sequences, 11% of them seen only once. These data originate in a study of human T cells and chemical hapten exposure. Overall study context: Upper-back patches of 0.01% DPC were read at 6 days. Variability of per-sample TCR yields stemmed mainly from small differences in pooled library volume.

The CDR3 sequence is 8 residues long. V dropped 6 bases and J dropped 7 bases, with 1 base sitting between them. From germline, CDR1 is DFQATT and CDR2 SNEGSKA (reference sequence). Time point specified: patch test 3, about 24 weeks after DPC sensitization. Treatment defined: therapeutic diphenylcyclopropenone sensitization with weekly scalp DPC. The receptor was derived from a woman aged 45-65 years with alopecia areata. Some clones in this sample may be carry-over from other donors' samples. The chain couples TRBV20-1 to TRBJ2-1, with D hard to call. Sequenced here: whole blood, sampled in connection with sensitization to the hapten diphenylcyclopropenone (DPC). The CDR3 loop is CSANEQFF. CDR3 DNA sequence: TGCAGTGCAAATGAGCAGTTCTTC.